This is a list of T cell receptor beta chains from one sample in a study of blood T cell repertoires in COVID-19. Assay: immunoSEQ multiplex PCR; the TCRdb copy retains only in-frame clones and omits some. This sample has 450,000 or so clones; around 91% occur once, and the top ten carry around 0.6%. Input material: PBMCs or T cells enriched from blood (not recorded which). These receptor sequences come from a man younger than 30 who had recovered from COVID-19. Both conserved end residues are part of each CDR3. Fields, in order: V gene, J gene, CDR3 protein.

v_gene: TRBV6-1; j_gene: TRBJ2-2; CDR3aa: CASTKSMTGELFF
v_gene: TRBV28; j_gene: TRBJ1-1; CDR3aa: CASSLGGGGSMNTEAFF
v_gene: TRBV7-6; j_gene: TRBJ1-2; CDR3aa: CASSLSWGGAGQLYGYTF
v_gene: TRBV6-5; j_gene: TRBJ1-5; CDR3aa: CASRSPGDRDQPQHF
v_gene: TRBV12-3/TRBV12-4; j_gene: TRBJ2-1; CDR3aa: CAGGARRDEQFF
v_gene: TRBV30; j_gene: TRBJ1-5; CDR3aa: CAWSVGGSSNQPQHF
v_gene: TRBV5-4; j_gene: TRBJ1-4; CDR3aa: CASSLGGFNEKLFF
v_gene: TRBV18; j_gene: TRBJ2-2; CDR3aa: CASSPPRVLNTGELFF
v_gene: TRBV9; j_gene: TRBJ1-5; CDR3aa: CASSGAGEAQPQHF
v_gene: TRBV2; j_gene: TRBJ2-1; CDR3aa: CATETGVPSYNEQFF
v_gene: TRBV6-6; j_gene: TRBJ1-3; CDR3aa: CASSLWGGSRSSGNTIYF
v_gene: TRBV28; j_gene: TRBJ2-1; CDR3aa: CASSFLKTGSYNEQFF
v_gene: TRBV7-9; j_gene: TRBJ1-1; CDR3aa: CASSRGTSEAFF
v_gene: TRBV11-2; j_gene: TRBJ1-1; CDR3aa: CASSLGGTGRFNEAFF
v_gene: TRBV25-1; j_gene: TRBJ2-3; CDR3aa: CASTTGTSGRGTDTQYF
v_gene: TRBV29-1; j_gene: TRBJ1-1; CDR3aa: CSVEGTEKNTEAFF
v_gene: TRBV15; j_gene: TRBJ1-4; CDR3aa: CATSREQGLWEKLFF
v_gene: TRBV2; j_gene: TRBJ1-2; CDR3aa: CASSEYEGVVDGYTF
v_gene: TRBV19; j_gene: TRBJ1-5; CDR3aa: CASRQSGGGNQPQHF
v_gene: TRBV11-2; j_gene: TRBJ1-6; CDR3aa: CASSLDRLGSPLHF
v_gene: TRBV12-3/TRBV12-4; j_gene: TRBJ1-2; CDR3aa: CASSLDGYGYTF
v_gene: TRBV5-4; j_gene: TRBJ1-1; CDR3aa: CASSFQGGNTEAFF
v_gene: TRBV6-5; j_gene: TRBJ2-2; CDR3aa: CASRTGTDTGELFF
v_gene: TRBV20-1; j_gene: TRBJ2-7; CDR3aa: CSASPGFAYEQYF
v_gene: TRBV9; j_gene: TRBJ1-2; CDR3aa: CASRGTLAGGYTF
v_gene: TRBV7-9; j_gene: TRBJ1-1; CDR3aa: CASSSRGQNTEAFF
v_gene: TRBV2; j_gene: TRBJ1-5; CDR3aa: CASRNRENQPQHF
v_gene: TRBV6-4; j_gene: TRBJ1-1; CDR3aa: CASSDSSRVRGLSTEAFF
v_gene: TRBV24-1; j_gene: TRBJ1-5; CDR3aa: CATSEGLPISNQPQHF
v_gene: TRBV3-1/TRBV3-2; j_gene: TRBJ2-1; CDR3aa: CASSSTSGGYNEQFF
v_gene: TRBV5-1; j_gene: TRBJ1-2; CDR3aa: CASSPGGPWDYTF
v_gene: TRBV19; j_gene: TRBJ1-1; CDR3aa: CASSIGQYTEAFF
v_gene: TRBV30; j_gene: TRBJ2-1; CDR3aa: CAWRVGGSTNEQFF
v_gene: TRBV30; j_gene: TRBJ1-2; CDR3aa: CASTAGWGNYGYTF
v_gene: TRBV5-4; j_gene: TRBJ2-1; CDR3aa: CASSFEVGSYNEQFF
v_gene: TRBV28; j_gene: TRBJ1-4; CDR3aa: CASAKPGQSNEKLFF
v_gene: TRBV5-1; j_gene: TRBJ1-5; CDR3aa: CASSSGQGADQPQHF
v_gene: TRBV3-1/TRBV3-2; j_gene: TRBJ1-5; CDR3aa: CASSQAQANQPQHF
v_gene: TRBV10-2; j_gene: TRBJ2-5; CDR3aa: CASSLLAGGKETQYF
v_gene: TRBV6-6; j_gene: TRBJ2-1; CDR3aa: CASSFGTSGVMSEQFF
v_gene: TRBV5-8; j_gene: TRBJ2-1; CDR3aa: CASSFGRYNEQFF
v_gene: TRBV7-2; j_gene: TRBJ2-5; CDR3aa: CASSTGLAGIIQETQYF
v_gene: TRBV28; j_gene: TRBJ1-5; CDR3aa: CASRQKTGYNQPQHF
v_gene: TRBV28; j_gene: TRBJ2-7; CDR3aa: CANSRGSYEQYF
v_gene: TRBV15; j_gene: TRBJ1-1; CDR3aa: CATAAGQLNTEAFF
v_gene: TRBV18; j_gene: TRBJ1-6; CDR3aa: CASSPAGPIGSPLHF
v_gene: TRBV27; j_gene: TRBJ1-2; CDR3aa: CASSLYPENYGYTF
v_gene: TRBV9; j_gene: TRBJ2-1; CDR3aa: CASNRDSRDEQFF
v_gene: TRBV21-1; j_gene: TRBJ1-1; CDR3aa: CASSPEGGRGRMNTEAFF
v_gene: TRBV7-9; j_gene: TRBJ1-2; CDR3aa: CASSRGTGDGYTF
v_gene: TRBV28; j_gene: TRBJ2-5; CDR3aa: CAILGGGETQYF
v_gene: TRBV14; j_gene: TRBJ1-6; CDR3aa: CASSQVSGNLPYSPLHF
v_gene: TRBV27; j_gene: TRBJ2-7; CDR3aa: CASRFTGSYEQYF
v_gene: TRBV5-5; j_gene: TRBJ1-5; CDR3aa: CASSPRDSALYSNQPQHF